Reported below is one T cell receptor beta chain. Its antigen is unknown. Germline V gene sequence: CDR1 SGHNT, CDR2 YENEEA. This CDR3 has 12 amino acids. With V trimmed by 6 bases and J by 10 bases, 6 bases remained unmatched. This sample is drawn from a study of Ad26.COV2.S vaccination and SARS-CoV-2 variants. Study-level findings and limits: It was found that vaccine and placebo recipients had similar non-spike TCR breadth. Measures of TCR breadth and depth may have fallen short of total T cell responses.

Data came from immunoSEQ multiplex PCR; TCRdb stores just in-frame clones and leaves some out. The data show more than 300,000 clones, with about 82% seen just once and approximately 2.2% held by the top ten. Treatment: some 19 received Ad26.COV2.S at low or high dose, single or two shots; several received placebo; per-sample allocation not given. Specimens were obtained on day 63 following the first vaccine or placebo injection. The chain links TRBV11-3 to TRBJ1-5; 7 bases fit TRBD1. This specimen consisted of peripheral blood, obtained in a trial of Ad26.COV2.S vaccine versus placebo. This receptor was identified in a person between 18 and 59 years old who received the Ad26.COV2.S COVID-19 vaccine or a placebo. CDR3 sequence: CASSSGQQPQHF. Here the CDR3 DNA reads TGTGCCAGCAGTTCGGGACAGCAACCCCAGCATTTT.